The 10 T cell receptor beta chains given below trace back to one sample, sequenced in a study of shared clonotypes between healthy human individuals. Some clones are missing from TCRdb's copy, which holds only in-frame ones; the method was immunoSEQ multiplex PCR. The profile shows over 400,000 clones, about 96% of them singletons. The sample comprised naive CD4+ T cells sorted from blood. The sample's subset: CD45RA+ positively selected. The origin of the receptors is a woman aged 30 to 39 in good health.

The chain uses TRBV7-3 and TRBJ1-1; D uncertain. From germline, CDR1 is SGHTA and CDR2 FQGTGA. This CDR3 region has 14 residues. Trimming removed 5 bases at V and 0 bases at J, with 10 bases between. Here the CDR3 reads CASSPNGLNTEAFF. The CDR3, as DNA: TGTGCCAGCAGCCCAAATGGCCTGAACACTGAAGCTTTCTTT.

V gene TRBV29-1 combines with J gene TRBJ2-7, with D uncertain. Per the germline V gene, CDR1 is SQVTM and CDR2 is ANQGSEA. The CDR3 covers 12 residues. V was clipped by 5 bases and J by 1 base, with 9 bases between them. CDR3 in DNA: TGCAGCGTTTTCGGTGATTCCTACGAGCAGTACTTC. As protein: CSVFGDSYEQYF.

The V gene is TRBV28, the J gene TRBJ1-4; D is perhaps TRBD1 (5 bases). Trimming took 1 base from V and 2 from J, leaving 14 bases between them. CDR3 length equals 17 residues. The germline V gene has CDR1 MDHEN and CDR2 SYDVKM. CDR3 in amino acids: CASSLYQSGTTNEKLFF. The CDR3 nucleotides are TGTGCCAGCAGTTTATACCAGTCCGGGACTACTAATGAAAAACTGTTTTTT.

The CDR3 DNA follows: TGTGCCTGGAGAACCGCCGGGACAGGTGAAAAACTGTTTTTT. Translation: CAWRTAGTGEKLFF. J is TRBJ1-4 and V is TRBV30; TRBD1 agrees at 8 bases. The J segment lost 7 bases and the V segment lost 3 bases, leaving 7 bases of the junction unmatched. The CDR3 has 14 amino acids. Germline assignment: CDR1 GTSNPN and CDR2 SVGIG (reference sequence).

This rearrangement joins TRBV7-3 to TRBJ2-1; the D is unclear. V dropped 0 bases and J dropped 6 bases, with 6 bases sitting between them. The CDR3 extends over 13 amino acids. In germline, CDR1 is SGHTA, CDR2 FQGTGA. CDR3 in DNA: TGTGCCAGCAGCTTAACGACTCTCAATGAGCAGTTCTTC. Its protein product is CASSLTTLNEQFF.

DNA of the CDR3: TGTGCCGGAACCCAGGCCGTACTAGCGGAGAGCTCCTACGAGCAGTACTTC. Protein product: CAGTQAVLAESSYEQYF. The rearrangement joins TRBV7-9 to TRBJ2-7; 8 nucleotides align to TRBD2. CDR1 is SEHNR and CDR2 is FQNEAQ in the germline V gene (reference sequence). The CDR3 length is 17 residues. V was pared by 11 bases and J by 0 bases, with 18 bases of the junction left unmatched. The full variable domain, in which reference TRBV7-9 and TRBJ2-7 provide the parts outside the CDR3, is DTGVSQNPRHKITKRGQNVTFRCDPISEHNRLYWYRQTLGQGPEFLTYFQNEAQLEKSRLLSDRFSAERPKGSFSTLEIQRTEQGDSAMYLCAGTQAVLAESSYEQYFGPGTRLTVT.

V gene TRBV9 combines with J gene TRBJ1-6; D possibly corresponds to TRBD1 (5 bases). The CDR3 is 15 residues long. Trimming removed 3 bases from V and 8 bases from J, with 15 bases in between. Germline CDR1 is SGDLS and CDR2 is YYNGEE. CDR3 sequence: CASSEQQAPDSPLHF. In DNA form, the CDR3 reads TGTGCCAGCAGCGAACAACAGGCACCGGATTCACCCCTCCACTTT.

The chain employs TRBV19 and TRBJ2-2; 12 positions match TRBD2. The V gene end was trimmed by 10 bases and the J gene end by 7 bases; junction bases not matched to a gene: 10. The CDR3 has 15 amino acids. Germline loops: CDR1 LNHDA, CDR2 SQIVND (reference sequence). Here the CDR3 DNA reads TGTGCCACCACTCGGACTAGCGGGAATGTCGGGGAGCTGTTTTTT. It translates to CATTRTSGNVGELFF.

This rearrangement joins TRBV4-1 to TRBJ2-3, with 7 bases identical to TRBD1. The length of the CDR3 is 17 residues. Germline assignment: CDR1 MGHRA and CDR2 YSYEKL. The V segment lost 3 bases and the J segment 6 bases; nucleotides outside the gene matches: 15. The CDR3 nucleotides read TGCGCCAGCAGCCAGGTAGGTCCGGGGACAGTCTCTGATACGCAGTATTTT. As protein: CASSQVGPGTVSDTQYF.

This chain links TRBV15 with TRBJ2-6; D gene ambiguous. Germline V CDR1 and CDR2: LNHNV, YYDKDF (reference sequence). V was trimmed by 1 base and J by 2 bases, leaving 6 bases between them. This CDR3 region has 15 residues. CDR3 sequence: CATSRGQPGANVLTF. Here the CDR3 DNA reads TGTGCCACCAGCAGAGGGCAACCTGGGGCCAACGTCCTGACTTTC.